What follows are 25 T cell receptor beta chains derived from one specimen sequenced in a study of blood T cell repertoires in COVID-19. Repertoires were generated with immunoSEQ multiplex PCR, while TCRdb's copy carries only in-frame clones and drops some. Here the sample spans around 100,000 clones, about 85% being singletons. The sequenced sample consisted of peripheral blood. All receptors come from a man aged 40-49 years with acute or convalescent COVID-19.

The rearrangement joins TRBV28 to TRBJ2-4, with 8 bases lining up with TRBD2. Germline V gene data show CDR1 as MDHEN and CDR2 as SYDVKM. Trimming at V came to 7 bases and at J to 12 bases, leaving 20 bases not matched to a gene. The CDR3 runs to 16 residues. CDR3 residues: CASTPYTGGQGGGQYF. The CDR3 coding sequence is TGTGCCAGCACCCCCTACACGGGAGGGCAGGGCGGCGGTCAGTACTTC.

The rearrangement uses TRBV6-5 and TRBJ1-2; TRBD1 aligns across 7 bases. V lost 7 bases to trimming and J lost 5 bases; unmatched junction nucleotides: 13. Per the germline V gene, CDR1 is MNHEY and CDR2 is SVGAGI. This CDR3 has 15 amino acids. The CDR3 reads CASIVLQQGVYGYTF. CDR3 coding DNA: TGTGCCAGCATCGTTCTCCAGCAGGGGGTGTATGGCTACACCTTC.

For the CDR3, the DNA is TGTGCCAGCAGCATTACCGGGACACTCTACGAGCAGTACTTC. This translates into CASSITGTLYEQYF. V gene TRBV11-2 combines with J gene TRBJ2-7, with TRBD1 as a possible D gene (6 bases). The CDR3 has 14 residues. Germline V gene sequence: CDR1 SGHAT, CDR2 FQNNGV. With 5 bases removed from V and 3 bases from J, the gap between germline ends came to 14 bases.

The chain carries TRBV5-1 and TRBJ2-1; the match to TRBD2 covers 9 bases. The V gene end was trimmed by 0 bases and the J gene end by 7 bases; junction bases not matched to a gene: 2. Germline V gene data show CDR1 as SGHRS and CDR2 as YFSETQ. This CDR3 spans 14 amino acids. The CDR3 region is CASSLVLAGNEQFF. Here the CDR3 DNA reads TGCGCCAGCAGCTTGGTCCTAGCGGGAAATGAGCAGTTCTTC.

This clone was found a few times. V gene TRBV2 combines with J gene TRBJ1-2; D ambiguous. The CDR3 runs to 15 residues. Deletions cut 9 bases from V and 2 bases from J, with 19 bases between. Per the germline V gene, CDR1 is SNHLY and CDR2 is FYNNEI. CDR3 nucleotides: TGTGCCAGGTCCCGGCATGAAGACTTGAACTATGGCTACACCTTC. Its protein is CARSRHEDLNYGYTF.

The V call is TRBV4-1, the J call TRBJ2-2; 13 positions agree with TRBD2. Trimming cost V 2 bases and J 0 bases; bases outside gene matches: 9. The germline CDR1 and CDR2 sequences are MGHRA and YSYEKL. CDR3 length: 20 amino acids. CDR3 sequence (DNA): TGCGCCAGCAGCCAACCTAGGGGACTAGCGGGACCGTCGAACACCGGGGAGCTGTTTTTT. This translates into CASSQPRGLAGPSNTGELFF.

V usage is TRBV5-1 and J usage is TRBJ1-4; D is possibly TRBD1 (5 bases). The germline V gene has CDR1 SGHRS and CDR2 YFSETQ. V lost 5 bases to trimming and J lost 3 bases, with 14 bases between them. The length of the CDR3 is 15 residues. Here the CDR3 reads CASSEARAANEKLFF. DNA for the CDR3: TGCGCCAGCAGTGAAGCCAGGGCAGCTAATGAAAAACTGTTTTTT.

This sequence joins TRBV7-2 and TRBJ2-7; 15 bases map to TRBD2. This CDR3 spans 15 amino acids. V lost 3 bases to trimming and J lost 6 bases; unmatched junction nucleotides: 3. Germline CDR1 SGHTA, CDR2 FQGNSA. DNA of the CDR3: TGTGCCAGCAGCTTCGGACTAGCGGGAGGGGCCGAGCAGTACTTC. This encodes CASSFGLAGGAEQYF.

A few counts support this clone. The chain employs TRBV2 and TRBJ1-1, with 8 bases matching TRBD1. This CDR3 comprises 13 residues. Germline CDR1 and CDR2: SNHLY and FYNNEI. Trimming took 8 bases from V and 6 from J; bases not matched to a gene: 8. The CDR3 DNA follows: TGTGCCAGCCGACAGGGGAGAACGGCTGAAGCTTTCTTT. Translation gives CASRQGRTAEAFF.

This sequence joins TRBV5-1 and TRBJ2-5, with a possible D match to TRBD1 (5 bases). The germline V gene encodes CDR1 SGHRS and CDR2 YFSETQ. The CDR3 is 15 residues long. The V gene lost 1 base and the J gene lost 2 bases, with 12 bases spanning the gap. CDR3 nucleotides: TGCGCCAGCAGCTTGAGTGGCAGGGTGCAAGAGACCCAGTACTTC. Protein product: CASSLSGRVQETQYF.

The chain employs TRBV6-6 and TRBJ1-1; D is perhaps TRBD1 (6 bases). CDR1 is MNHNY, CDR2 SVGAGI, per germline (reference sequence). The V end was cut by 2 bases, the J end by 2 bases, with 9 bases between. This CDR3 contains 14 residues. CDR3 bases: TGTGCCAGCAGTTACCCAGGGGAAAACACTGAAGCTTTCTTT. Its translation is CASSYPGENTEAFF.

The chain links TRBV7-9 to TRBJ2-1; D might be TRBD2 (5 bases). CDR1 and CDR2 from the germline V gene are SEHNR and FQNEAQ (reference sequence). The CDR3 runs 15 residues. The V and J ends lost 6 bases and 8 bases respectively, with 20 bases between them. This chain's CDR3 is CASSFGLGEVDEQFF. As DNA, the CDR3 is TGTGCCAGCAGTTTCGGTCTGGGAGAAGTGGATGAGCAGTTCTTC.

This clone was observed at least ten times. The chain links TRBV12-1 to TRBJ2-3; the DNA was not compared with TRBD2, the D call given in the table. TRBV12-1 is shown as a pseudogene. The CDR3 covers 19 residues. This CDR3 is CASSPQRLAGGPSTDTQYF. CDR3 in DNA: TGTGCCAGCAGCCCTCAAAGACTAGCGGGGGGCCCCAGCACAGATACGCAGTATTTT.

This clone was detected once. The chain joins TRBV6-5 to TRBJ2-3; 12 bases are a match to TRBD2. The CDR3 runs 15 residues. Losses at the gene ends were 2 bases for V and 7 bases for J; bases not matched to a gene: 4. Germline V gene lookup returns CDR1 MNHEY and CDR2 SVGAGI. CDR3 in DNA: TGTGCCAGCAGTTACGGGACTAGCGGGCCGAATACGCAGTATTTT. Translation gives CASSYGTSGPNTQYF.

This clone was seen only once. This sequence joins TRBV7-3 and TRBJ2-3; D gene uncertain. The V and J ends lost 4 bases and 5 bases respectively, with 7 bases between them. The CDR3 has 12 amino acids. Germline assignment: CDR1 SGHTA and CDR2 FQGTGA. CDR3 sequence (DNA): TGTGCCAGCAGCTCCATCGGAGATACGCAGTATTTT. This translates into CASSSIGDTQYF.

This clone has just a few counts. This chain joins TRBV5-1 and TRBJ1-4; D possibly corresponds to TRBD1 (5 bases). Germline values: CDR1 SGHRS, CDR2 YFSETQ. The CDR3 totals 16 residues. V was clipped by 3 bases and J by 4 bases, with 16 bases between them. CDR3 sequence (DNA): TGCGCCAGCAGCTCGCGGGACCTCGAGGGTAATGAAAAACTGTTTTTT. Amino acids: CASSSRDLEGNEKLFF. The full variable domain, with the rest looked up from reference TRBV5-1 and TRBJ1-4, is KAGVTQTPRYLIKTRGQQVTLSCSPISGHRSVSWYQQTPGQGLQFLFEYFSETQRNKGNFPGRFSGRQFSNSRSEMNVSTLELGDSALYLCASSSRDLEGNEKLFFGSGTQLSVL.

This clone was observed once. The chain employs TRBV21-1 and TRBJ2-3; TRBD1 is taken as the D call from the table, unchecked against the DNA. TRBV21-1 has pseudogene status. CDR3 length equals 17 residues. CDR3 DNA: TGTGCCAGCAGCAAAGGGGGGCCGAGACAGGGTCGAGATACGCAGTATTTT. It is translated as CASSKGGPRQGRDTQYF.

Comment on this clone: The junction and the germline gene differ at one end; a read error may be behind it. V usage is TRBV11-2 and J usage is TRBJ2-1; D unclear. The germline CDR1 and CDR2 sequences are SGHAT and FQNNGV. This CDR3 has 14 residues. The CDR3 region is CASSLGYSNNEQFF. The CDR3, as DNA: TGTGCCAGCAGCTTAGGGTACTCCAACAATGAGCAGTTCTTC. Full variable domain (rest looked up from reference TRBV11-2 and TRBJ2-1): EAGVAQSPRYKIIEKRQSVAFWCNPISGHATLYWYQQILGQGPKLLIQFQNNGVVDDSQLPKDRFSAERLKGVDSTLKIQPAKLEDSAVYLCASSLGYSNNEQFFGPGTRLTVL.

V and J are TRBV11-2 and TRBJ2-5; 11 bases are shared with TRBD1. The germline gives CDR1 SGHAT, CDR2 FQNNGV. J lost 4 bases, V lost 1 base, and 11 bases had no gene match. This CDR3 contains 18 residues. The CDR3 here is CASSLVWTGGLGVETQYF. DNA for the CDR3: TGTGCCAGCAGCTTAGTGTGGACAGGGGGCTTGGGAGTAGAGACCCAGTACTTC.

The chain combines TRBV19 with TRBJ2-1, with unresolved D. Germline V gene lookup returns CDR1 LNHDA and CDR2 SQIVND (reference sequence). This CDR3 has 11 amino acids. Trimming left V 6 bases short and J 7 bases short, with 7 bases between. The chain's CDR3 is CASRMRNEQFF. As DNA, the CDR3 is TGTGCCAGTAGGATGCGGAATGAGCAGTTCTTC.

On this clone itself: A clone one base away is much larger, so this may be a read error. The rearrangement links TRBV6-2 or TRBV6-3 to TRBJ2-7; D is unresolved. Germline CDR1 MNHEY, CDR2 SVGEGT. The V end was cut by 4 bases, the J end by 4 bases, with 5 bases between. The CDR3 extends over 11 amino acids. The CDR3 sequence is CASSFLYEQYF. For the CDR3, the DNA is TGTGCCAGCAGTTTCCTATACGAGCAGTACTTC.

The V gene is TRBV21-1, the J gene TRBJ2-1; TRBD2 is the table's D call, not checked against the DNA. TRBV21-1 is labeled a pseudogene. The CDR3 runs to 22 residues. CDR3 nucleotides: TGTGCCAGCAGCAAAGTGGGAAAGAAGAAGGGACTAGCGGGTAACTCCTACAATGAGCAGTTCTTC. Translated, it gives CASSKVGKKKGLAGNSYNEQFF.

This chain links TRBV5-5 with TRBJ1-1; 8 bases are a match to TRBD1. The CDR3 extends over 14 amino acids. The trim removed 2 bases at V and 1 base at J, leaving 1 base unmatched. The germline V gene has CDR1 SGHKS and CDR2 YYEKEE (reference sequence). The CDR3 loop is CASSFTGGNTEAFF. The CDR3 bases are TGTGCCAGCAGCTTTACAGGGGGGAACACTGAAGCTTTCTTT. Variable domain in full (rest from reference TRBV5-5 and TRBJ1-1): DAGVTQSPTHLIKTRGQQVTLRCSPISGHKSVSWYQQVLGQGPQFIFQYYEKEERGRGNFPDRFSARQFPNYSSELNVNALLLGDSALYLCASSFTGGNTEAFFGQGTRLTVV.

The J gene is TRBJ1-5, the V gene TRBV19, with 11 nucleotides matching TRBD1. The V and J ends lost 7 bases and 7 bases, in that order; junction bases with no gene match: 6. The germline gives CDR1 LNHDA, CDR2 SQIVND (reference sequence). The CDR3 has 14 amino acids. Here the CDR3 reads CASTKGTGGQPQHF. The CDR3 nucleotides are TGTGCCAGTACCAAAGGGACAGGGGGACAGCCCCAGCATTTT.

The rearrangement links TRBV24-1 to TRBJ2-7; 16 nucleotides match TRBD2. This CDR3 has 17 residues. Germline CDR1 is KGHDR and CDR2 is SFDVKD. Unmatched junction bases numbered 7, after V lost 4 bases and J lost 5 bases. The CDR3: CATSDNAGTSGRDEQYF. CDR3 coding DNA: TGTGCCACCAGTGACAACGCCGGGACTAGCGGGAGGGACGAGCAGTACTTC.